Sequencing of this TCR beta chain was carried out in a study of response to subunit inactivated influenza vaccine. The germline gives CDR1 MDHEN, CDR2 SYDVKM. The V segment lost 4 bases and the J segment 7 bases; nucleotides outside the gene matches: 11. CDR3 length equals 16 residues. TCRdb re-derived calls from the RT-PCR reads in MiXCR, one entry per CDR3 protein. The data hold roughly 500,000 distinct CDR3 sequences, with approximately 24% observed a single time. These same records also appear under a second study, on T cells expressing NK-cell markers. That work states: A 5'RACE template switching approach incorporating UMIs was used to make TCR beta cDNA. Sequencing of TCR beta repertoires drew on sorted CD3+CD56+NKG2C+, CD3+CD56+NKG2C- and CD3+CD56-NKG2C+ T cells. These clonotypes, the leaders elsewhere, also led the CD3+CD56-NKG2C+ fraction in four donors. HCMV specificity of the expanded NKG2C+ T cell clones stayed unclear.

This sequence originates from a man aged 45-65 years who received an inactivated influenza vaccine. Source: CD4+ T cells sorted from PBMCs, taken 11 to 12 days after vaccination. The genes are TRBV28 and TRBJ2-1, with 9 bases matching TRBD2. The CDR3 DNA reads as TGTGCCAGCAGTTCCCCTGGTAGCGGGGGATGGAATGAGCAGTTCTTC. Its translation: CASSSPGSGGWNEQFF.